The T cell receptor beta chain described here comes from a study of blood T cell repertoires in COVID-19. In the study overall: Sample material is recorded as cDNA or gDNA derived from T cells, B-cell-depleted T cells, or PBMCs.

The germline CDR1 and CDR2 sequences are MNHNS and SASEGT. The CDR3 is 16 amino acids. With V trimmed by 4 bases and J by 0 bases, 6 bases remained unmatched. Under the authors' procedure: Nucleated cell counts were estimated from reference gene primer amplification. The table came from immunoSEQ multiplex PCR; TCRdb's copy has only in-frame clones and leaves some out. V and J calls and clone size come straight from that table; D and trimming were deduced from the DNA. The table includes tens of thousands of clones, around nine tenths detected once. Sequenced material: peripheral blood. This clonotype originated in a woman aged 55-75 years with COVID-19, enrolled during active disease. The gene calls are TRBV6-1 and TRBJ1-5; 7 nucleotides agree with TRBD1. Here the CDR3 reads CASSVGQDYSNQPQHF. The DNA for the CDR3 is TGTGCCAGCAGTGTCGGACAGGACTATAGCAATCAGCCCCAGCATTTT.